The present T cell receptor (beta chain) was sequenced within a study of cytomegalovirus exposure and HLA in healthy donors. PCR amplification relied on 60 Vbeta primers (plus 13 Jbeta primers). The table came from immunoSEQ multiplex PCR; TCRdb's copy has only in-frame clones and leaves some out. Of roughly 100,000 clones in the sample, over 55% were seen once. The trim removed 3 bases at V and 1 base at J, leaving 5 bases unmatched. The germline V gene has CDR1 ENHRY and CDR2 SYGVKD. This CDR3 contains 16 residues. This clone has a handful of counts. This chain links TRBV10-3 with TRBJ2-1; the match to TRBD1 covers 8 bases. The sample consisted of PBMCs. The sequence derives from a boy younger than 18 in good health and CMV-seropositive. The CDR3 sequence: CAISDWDRSSYNEQFF. CDR3 nucleotides: TGTGCCATCAGTGATTGGGACAGGTCATCCTACAATGAGCAGTTCTTC.